One and the same sample provided the 4 T cell receptor beta chains below, sequenced in a study of blood T cell repertoires in COVID-19. Profiling relied on immunoSEQ multiplex PCR, and the TCRdb table lists in-frame clones only, not all of them. The data show about 50,000 clones, 86% seen once. The material sequenced was peripheral blood. These receptor sequences come from a woman aged 55 to 70 with acute or convalescent COVID-19.

V usage is TRBV5-4 and J usage is TRBJ2-5; a possible D gene is TRBD2 (6 bases). Germline V gene data show CDR1 as SGHNT and CDR2 as YYREEE (reference sequence). CDR3 length: 14 amino acids. V was shortened by 0 bases and J by 1 base, with 7 bases between the two germline ends. This CDR3 reads CASSLERVQETQYF. In DNA, the CDR3 is TGTGCCAGCAGCTTGGAGCGGGTCCAAGAGACCCAGTACTTC.

The chain joins TRBV11-1 to TRBJ2-4, with 8 nucleotides matching TRBD2. After removal of 5 bases from V and 2 bases from J, the junction contained 5 bases not matched to a gene. CDR1 is SGHAT, CDR2 FQDESV, per germline (reference sequence). This CDR3 is built from 15 residues. The CDR3, as DNA: TGTGCCAGCAGCCCCTCGGGGGGGTCCAAAAACATTCAGTACTTC. Translation: CASSPSGGSKNIQYF. Filled out from reference TRBV11-1 and TRBJ2-4, the complete variable domain reads EAEVAQSPRYKITEKSQAVAFWCDPISGHATLYWYRQILGQGPELLVQFQDESVVDDSQLPKDRFSAERLKGVDSTLKIQPAELGDSAMYLCASSPSGGSKNIQYFGAGTRLSVL.

This clone occurred a few times. This same CDR3 is encoded by further DNA sequences in the sample. V gene TRBV19 combines with J gene TRBJ1-2, with 10 bases aligning to TRBD1. CDR1 is LNHDA, CDR2 SQIVND, per germline (reference sequence). After removal of 6 bases from V and 4 bases from J, the junction contained 11 bases not matched to a gene. This CDR3 region has 16 residues. CDR3 DNA sequence: TGTGCCAGTAGCCGCGACAGGGGGCCGGGGGGCTATGGCTACACCTTC. The encoded protein is CASSRDRGPGGYGYTF.

A single count supports this clone. The CDR3 is CSVSGGQDYDEQFF. In DNA form, the CDR3 reads TGCAGCGTTTCAGGGGGACAGGACTATGATGAGCAGTTCTTC. The gene calls are TRBV29-1 and TRBJ2-1, with TRBD1 matching over 8 bases. V lost 5 bases to trimming and J lost 8 bases; unmatched junction nucleotides: 11. The CDR3 loop spans 14 amino acids. The germline V gene has CDR1 SQVTM and CDR2 ANQGSEA.